The 5 T cell receptor beta chains presented below share a single source sample, sequenced in a study of blood T cells in healthy people across ages (dated by TCRdb to the mid-2010s). The library was produced with 5' RACE. The sample was run on an Illumina HiSeq 2500. A second PCR of about 7 to 12 cycles was performed with a sample-barcoded 5' primer and a J-beta primer mix. TCRdb itself trimmed the public reads at Q25 with fastp, ran MiXCR and retained productive beta chains. Identical CDR3 protein sequences are pooled into one entry, listed with their most common genes and DNA. This sample holds some 1,500,000 distinct CDR3 sequences; 35% to 45% were observed only once. About 3.8% of the sample comes from the top ten. Sequences were obtained from blood. These receptors came from a woman aged 18-30 years in good health.

The genes are TRBV4-3 and TRBJ2-3; 10 bases agree with TRBD1. The germline V gene encodes CDR1 LGHNA and CDR2 YSLEER. This CDR3 contains 16 residues. Unmatched junction bases numbered 3, after V lost 2 bases and J lost 1 base. The CDR3 here is CASSQPGTGGTDTQYF. The DNA for the CDR3 is TGCGCCAGCAGCCAACCCGGGACAGGGGGCACAGATACGCAGTATTTT.

The rearrangement links TRBV30 to TRBJ1-1; D is ambiguous. Deletions cut 2 bases from V and 11 bases from J, with 18 bases between. The CDR3 is made up of 13 amino acids. CDR1 is GTSNPN, CDR2 SVGIG, per germline (reference sequence). CDR3 amino acids: CAWSLSDGNEAFF. The CDR3 DNA sequence: TGTGCCTGGAGTCTCTCGGACGGTAATGAGGCTTTCTTT.

The J gene is TRBJ2-2, the V gene TRBV29-1; D is undetermined. Trimming shortened V by 1 base and J by 5 bases, and 11 bases separated the two germline ends. The CDR3 has 14 residues. Germline lookup yields CDR1 SQVTM and CDR2 ANQGSEA. The CDR3 here is CSVEAGQATGELFF. CDR3 nucleotides: TGCAGCGTTGAAGCCGGGCAGGCGACCGGGGAGCTGTTTTTT.

A note on this clonotype: Given a much more abundant clone one base away, this may be a read error. The rearrangement joins TRBV4-3 to TRBJ1-1, with TRBD1 matching 8 bases. The CDR3 runs to 14 residues. With V trimmed by 4 bases and J by 3 bases, 4 bases remained unmatched. Germline CDR1 reads LGHNA; CDR2 reads YSLEER. The CDR3 DNA follows: TGCGCCAGCAGCCCGGTACAGGGGGACACTGAAGCTTTCTTT. It translates to CASSPVQGDTEAFF.

This chain joins TRBV6-6 and TRBJ2-1; 11 bases match TRBD1. CDR3 size: 14 residues. V lost 3 bases, J lost 9 bases, and 4 bases stayed unmatched. Germline V lookup: CDR1 MNHNY, CDR2 SVGAGI (reference sequence). Here the CDR3 reads CASSYGTGGSEQFF. The CDR3 region has the DNA TGTGCCAGCAGTTATGGGACAGGGGGTAGTGAGCAGTTCTTC.